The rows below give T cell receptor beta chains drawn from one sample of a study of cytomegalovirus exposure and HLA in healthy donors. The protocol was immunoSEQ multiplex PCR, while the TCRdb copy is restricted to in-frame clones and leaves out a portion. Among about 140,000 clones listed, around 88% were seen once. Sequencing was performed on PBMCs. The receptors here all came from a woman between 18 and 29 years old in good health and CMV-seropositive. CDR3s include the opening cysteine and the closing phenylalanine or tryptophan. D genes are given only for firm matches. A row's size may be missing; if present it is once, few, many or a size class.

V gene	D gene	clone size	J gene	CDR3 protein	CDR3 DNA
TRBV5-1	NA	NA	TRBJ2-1	CASLASGEQFF	TGCGCCAGCTTAGCGTCCGGGGAGCAGTTCTTC
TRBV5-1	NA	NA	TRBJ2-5	CASNPGVRETQYF	TGCGCCAGCAACCCAGGGGTGCGAGAGACCCAGTACTTC
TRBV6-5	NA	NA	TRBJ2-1	CASSYSRLARNEQFF	TGTGCCAGCAGTTACTCTCGCCTAGCACGCAATGAGCAGTTCTTC
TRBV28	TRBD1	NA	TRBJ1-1	CASSPTGMGTEAFF	TGTGCCAGCAGTCCGACAGGGATGGGCACTGAAGCTTTCTTT
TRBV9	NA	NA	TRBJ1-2	CASSVVDSLNYGYTF	TGTGCCAGCAGCGTAGTGGACAGCCTAAACTATGGCTACACCTTC
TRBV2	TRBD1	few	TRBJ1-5	CASTGGTVNQPQHF	TGTGCCAGCACAGGAGGGACAGTTAATCAGCCCCAGCATTTT
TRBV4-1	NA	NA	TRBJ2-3	CASSQRTRTDTQYF	TGCGCCAGCAGCCAAAGGACTCGCACAGATACGCAGTATTTT
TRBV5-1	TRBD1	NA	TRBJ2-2	CASGFRQGKNGELFF	TGCGCCAGCGGGTTTCGACAGGGGAAAAACGGGGAGCTGTTTTTT
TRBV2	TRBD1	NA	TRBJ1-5	CASSVGQGGQPQHF	TGTGCCAGCAGTGTTGGACAGGGGGGTCAGCCCCAGCATTTT
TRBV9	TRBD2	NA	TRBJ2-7	CASSPGRNEQYF	TGTGCCAGCAGCCCCGGGAGGAACGAGCAGTACTTC
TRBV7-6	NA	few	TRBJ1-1	CASSTATDFDTEAFF	TGTGCCAGCAGCACTGCGACAGATTTTGACACTGAAGCTTTCTTT
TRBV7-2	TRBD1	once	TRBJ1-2	CASSFDRVGGYTF	TGTGCCAGCAGCTTCGACAGGGTGGGTGGCTACACCTTC
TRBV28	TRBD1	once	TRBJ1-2	CASRGTGGESYGYTF	TGTGCCAGCAGGGGGACAGGGGGCGAGAGCTATGGCTACACCTTC
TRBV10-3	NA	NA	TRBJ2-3	CAISDNTGTDTQYF	TGTGCCATCAGTGACAACACAGGCACAGATACGCAGTATTTT
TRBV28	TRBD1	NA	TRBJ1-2	CASSSGQNYGYTF	TGTGCCAGCAGTTCGGGACAGAATTATGGCTACACCTTC
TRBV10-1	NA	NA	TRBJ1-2	CASSLTLCLQGTMGGYTF	TGCGCCAGCAGTCTTACCCTTTGTCTACAGGGTACGATGGGCGGCTACACCTTC
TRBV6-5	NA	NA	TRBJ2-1	CASSFSGIYNEQFF	TGTGCCAGCAGTTTTTCCGGGATTTACAATGAGCAGTTCTTC
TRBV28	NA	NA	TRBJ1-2	CASSFGSRGYGYTF	TGTGCCAGCAGTTTTGGGTCTCGGGGCTATGGCTACACCTTC
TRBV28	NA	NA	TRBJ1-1	CASSYRTATEAFF	TGTGCCAGCAGTTACAGGACAGCAACTGAAGCTTTCTTT
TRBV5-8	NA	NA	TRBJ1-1	CASSRQPPGTEAFF	TGTGCCAGCAGCCGACAGCCCCCCGGTACTGAAGCTTTCTTT
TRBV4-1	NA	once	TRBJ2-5	CASSPFFLRQAEETQYF	TGCGCCAGCAGCCCCTTTTTCCTTCGACAGGCCGAAGAGACCCAGTACTTC
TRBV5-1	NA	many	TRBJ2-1	CASSLAGAYNEQFF	TGCGCCAGCAGCTTGGCCGGGGCCTACAATGAGCAGTTCTTC
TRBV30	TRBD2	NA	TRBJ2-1	CAWRTSGRTLIGQFF	TGTGCCTGGAGGACTAGCGGGCGCACTTTGATTGGGCAGTTCTTC
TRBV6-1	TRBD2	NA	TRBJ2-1	CASSERGLAIEEQFF	TGTGCCAGCAGTGAACGAGGACTAGCGATCGAGGAGCAGTTCTTC
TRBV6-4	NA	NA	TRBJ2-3	CASSDPYSRSTDTQYF	TGTGCCAGCAGTGACCCCTACTCCCGGAGCACAGATACGCAGTATTTT
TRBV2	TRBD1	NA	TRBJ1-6	CASSGTGGGNSPLHF	TGTGCCAGCAGTGGAACAGGGGGCGGGAATTCACCCCTCCACTTT
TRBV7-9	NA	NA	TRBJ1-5	CASSLEAPGQPQHF	TGTGCCAGCAGCTTAGAAGCCCCGGGGCAGCCCCAGCATTTT
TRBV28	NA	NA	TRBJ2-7	CASSAGSYEQYF	TGTGCCAGCAGCGCAGGGTCCTACGAGCAGTACTTC
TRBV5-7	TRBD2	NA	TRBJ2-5	CASSLGTSGTYQETQYF	TGTGCCAGCAGCTTAGGGACTAGCGGGACGTACCAAGAGACCCAGTACTTC
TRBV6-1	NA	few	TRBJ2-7	CASIKGGLYEQYF	TGTGCCAGCATAAAAGGCGGATTATACGAGCAGTACTTC
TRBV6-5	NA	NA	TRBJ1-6	CASSYRQESNSPLHF	TGTGCCAGCAGTTACAGACAGGAGTCTAATTCACCCCTCCACTTT
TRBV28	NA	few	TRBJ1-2	CASRQGQNYGYTF	TGTGCCAGCAGGCAGGGACAAAACTATGGCTACACCTTC
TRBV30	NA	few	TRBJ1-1	CAWSSNPPMRTPEAFF	TGTGCCTGGAGTTCCAATCCCCCCATGAGGACACCCGAAGCTTTCTTT
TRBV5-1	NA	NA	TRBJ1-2	CASSLESSSGYTF	TGCGCCAGCAGCTTGGAATCTTCTAGTGGCTACACCTTC
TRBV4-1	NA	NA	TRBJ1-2	CASSQDKDRLPTQNYGYTF	TGCGCCAGCAGCCAAGATAAGGACAGACTGCCAACCCAAAACTATGGCTACACCTTC
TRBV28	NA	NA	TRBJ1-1	CASSLEQDREAFF	TGTGCCAGCAGTTTAGAACAGGACAGAGAAGCTTTCTTT
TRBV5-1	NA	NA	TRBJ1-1	CASSYDGQPNTEAFF	TGCGCCAGCAGCTATGATGGACAGCCGAACACTGAAGCTTTCTTT
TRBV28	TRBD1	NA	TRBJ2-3	CASSLNTGGAQYF	TGTGCCAGCAGTCTAAACACAGGGGGTGCGCAGTATTTT
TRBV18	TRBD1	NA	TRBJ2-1	CASSPRTGSSSYNEQFF	TGTGCCAGCTCACCGAGGACAGGCTCTAGCTCCTACAATGAGCAGTTCTTC
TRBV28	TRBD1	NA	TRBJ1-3	CASCTSGTALNTIYF	TGTGCCAGCTGCACTTCCGGGACAGCCTTAAACACCATATATTTT
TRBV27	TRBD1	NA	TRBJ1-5	CASSMRTGGRGGNQPQHF	TGTGCCAGCAGTATGAGGACAGGGGGAAGGGGTGGCAATCAGCCCCAGCATTTT
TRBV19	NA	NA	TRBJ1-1	CASSSQQGNEAFF	TGTGCCAGTAGTAGCCAACAGGGCAATGAAGCTTTCTTT
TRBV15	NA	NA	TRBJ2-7	CATSRDRGPTYEQYF	TGTGCCACCAGCAGAGATCGGGGTCCCACCTACGAGCAGTACTTC
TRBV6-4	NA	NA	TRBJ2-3	CASSAGTQTDTQYF	TGTGCCAGCTCGGCCGGGACACAAACAGATACGCAGTATTTT
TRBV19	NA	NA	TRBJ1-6	CASSIGQGVRNSPLHF	TGTGCCAGTAGTATAGGGCAGGGTGTACGTAATTCACCCCTCCACTTT
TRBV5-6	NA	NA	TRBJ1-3	CASSLGHVSGNTIYF	TGTGCCAGCAGCTTGGGACACGTCTCTGGAAACACCATATATTTT
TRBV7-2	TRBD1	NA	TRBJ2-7	CASSSRTGPLSEQYF	TGTGCCAGCAGCTCCCGGACAGGGCCGCTCTCCGAGCAGTACTTC
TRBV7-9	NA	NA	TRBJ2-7	CASNNRGYTYEQYF	TGTGCCAGCAACAATAGGGGGTATACCTACGAGCAGTACTTC
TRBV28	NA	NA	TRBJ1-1	CASRRRQARNTEAFF	TGTGCCAGCAGAAGAAGACAGGCCCGGAACACTGAAGCTTTCTTT
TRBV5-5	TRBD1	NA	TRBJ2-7	CASSSRQGSTYEQYF	TGTGCCAGCAGCTCCAGACAGGGGTCAACCTACGAGCAGTACTTC
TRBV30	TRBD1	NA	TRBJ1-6	CAWRQWDSQSYSPLHF	TGTGCCTGGAGGCAATGGGACAGCCAAAGTTATTCACCCCTCCACTTT
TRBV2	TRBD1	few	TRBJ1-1	CASGWDRDTEAFF	TGTGCCAGCGGTTGGGACAGGGACACTGAAGCTTTCTTT
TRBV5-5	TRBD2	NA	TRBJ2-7	CASSWTSGGAYEQYF	TGTGCCAGCAGTTGGACTAGCGGGGGGGCCTACGAGCAGTACTTC
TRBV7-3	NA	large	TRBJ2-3	CASSSGLFTDTQYF	TGTGCCAGCAGCTCGGGACTTTTCACAGATACGCAGTATTTT
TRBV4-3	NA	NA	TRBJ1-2	CASSQPPGNYGYTF	TGCGCCAGCAGCCAGCCCCCAGGGAACTATGGCTACACCTTC
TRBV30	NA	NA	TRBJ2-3	CAWSVGDTQYF	TGTGCCTGGAGTGTCGGAGATACGCAGTATTTT